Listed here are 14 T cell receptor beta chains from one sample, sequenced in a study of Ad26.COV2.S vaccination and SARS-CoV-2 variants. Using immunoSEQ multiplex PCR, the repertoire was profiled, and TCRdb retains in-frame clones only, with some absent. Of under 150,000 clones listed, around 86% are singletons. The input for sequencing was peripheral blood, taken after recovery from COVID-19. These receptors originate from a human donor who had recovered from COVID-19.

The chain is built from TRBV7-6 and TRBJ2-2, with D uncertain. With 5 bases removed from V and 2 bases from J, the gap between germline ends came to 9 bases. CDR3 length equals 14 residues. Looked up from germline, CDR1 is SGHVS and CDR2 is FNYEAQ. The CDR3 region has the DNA TGTGCCAGCAGCCCCCTCACTAACACCGGGGAGCTGTTTTTT. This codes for CASSPLTNTGELFF.

DNA for the CDR3: TGTGCCAGCAGTGAATCGGGTTTAGTGCAGACCCAGTACTTC. Protein product: CASSESGLVQTQYF. The chain is built from TRBV25-1 and TRBJ2-5; D remains unclear. V gave up 1 base and J gave up 6 bases, with 12 bases separating them. The germline CDR1 and CDR2 sequences are MGHDK and SYGVNS. The CDR3 loop spans 14 amino acids.

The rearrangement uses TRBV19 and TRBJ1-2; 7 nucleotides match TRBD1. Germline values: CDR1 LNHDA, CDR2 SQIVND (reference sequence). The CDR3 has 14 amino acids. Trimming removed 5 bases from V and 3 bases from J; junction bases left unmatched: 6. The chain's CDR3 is CASSLTGTDYGYTF. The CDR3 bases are TGTGCCAGTAGTCTAACAGGGACAGACTATGGCTACACCTTC.

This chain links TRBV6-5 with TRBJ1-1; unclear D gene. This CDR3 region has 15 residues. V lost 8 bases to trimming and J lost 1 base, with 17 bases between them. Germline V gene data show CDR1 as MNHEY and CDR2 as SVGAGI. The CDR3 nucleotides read TGTGCCAGCGCTGGGGAGGGTTGGGGGAACACTGAAGCTTTCTTT. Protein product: CASAGEGWGNTEAFF.

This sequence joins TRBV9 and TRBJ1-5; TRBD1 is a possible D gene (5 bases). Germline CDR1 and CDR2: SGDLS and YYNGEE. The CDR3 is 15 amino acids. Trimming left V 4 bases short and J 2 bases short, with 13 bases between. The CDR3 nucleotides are TGTGCCAGCAGCCGCACAGGAGCAGGCAATCAGCCCCAGCATTTT. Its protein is CASSRTGAGNQPQHF.

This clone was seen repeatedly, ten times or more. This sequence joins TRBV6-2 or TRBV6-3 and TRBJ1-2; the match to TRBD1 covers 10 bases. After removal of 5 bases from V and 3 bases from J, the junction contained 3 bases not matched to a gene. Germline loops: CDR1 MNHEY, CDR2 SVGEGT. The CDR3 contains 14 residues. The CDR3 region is CASSTDRGDYGYTF. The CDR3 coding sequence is TGTGCCAGCAGTACGGACAGGGGGGACTATGGCTACACCTTC.

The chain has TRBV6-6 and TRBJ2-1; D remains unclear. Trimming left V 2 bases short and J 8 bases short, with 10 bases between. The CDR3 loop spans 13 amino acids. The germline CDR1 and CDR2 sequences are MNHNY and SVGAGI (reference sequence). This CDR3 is CASSYPESDEQFF. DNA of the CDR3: TGTGCCAGCAGTTACCCGGAGTCGGATGAGCAGTTCTTC.

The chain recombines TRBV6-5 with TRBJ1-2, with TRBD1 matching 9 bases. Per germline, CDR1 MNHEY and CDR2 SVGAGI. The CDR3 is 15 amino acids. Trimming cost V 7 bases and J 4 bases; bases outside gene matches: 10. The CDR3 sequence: CASNTGTGFGYGYTF. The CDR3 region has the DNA TGTGCCAGCAACACCGGGACAGGGTTTGGCTATGGCTACACCTTC.

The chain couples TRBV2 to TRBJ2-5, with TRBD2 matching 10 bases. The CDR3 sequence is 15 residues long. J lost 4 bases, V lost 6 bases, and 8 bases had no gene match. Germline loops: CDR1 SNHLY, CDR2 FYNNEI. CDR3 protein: CASRSNGLAAETQYF. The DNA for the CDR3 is TGTGCCAGCAGATCCAACGGACTAGCGGCAGAGACCCAGTACTTC. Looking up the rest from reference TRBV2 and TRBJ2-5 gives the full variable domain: EPEVTQTPSHQVTQMGQEVILRCVPISNHLYFYWYRQILGQKVEFLVSFYNNEISEKSEIFDDQFSVERPDGSNFTLKIRSTKLEDSAMYFCASRSNGLAAETQYFGPGTRLLVL.

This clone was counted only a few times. CDR3 DNA sequence: TGTGCCAGTAGTAACGCAATACGGATGGAGGGTTCACCCCTCCACTTT. This translates into CASSNAIRMEGSPLHF. V usage is TRBV19 and J usage is TRBJ1-6; D unclear. This CDR3 comprises 16 residues. V shed 4 bases and J shed 9 bases, with 19 bases lying between them. Per germline, CDR1 LNHDA and CDR2 SQIVND (reference sequence).

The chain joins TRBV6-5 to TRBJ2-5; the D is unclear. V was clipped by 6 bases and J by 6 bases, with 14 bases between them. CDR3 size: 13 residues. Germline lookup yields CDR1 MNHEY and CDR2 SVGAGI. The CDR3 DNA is TGTGCCAGCAGAACGGATTCTCTGAAGACCCAGTACTTC. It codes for CASRTDSLKTQYF.

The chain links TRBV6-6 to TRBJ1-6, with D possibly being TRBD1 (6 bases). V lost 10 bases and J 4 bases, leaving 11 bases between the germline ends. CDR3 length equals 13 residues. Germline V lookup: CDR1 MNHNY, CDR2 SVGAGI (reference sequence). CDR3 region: CATGGGYNSPLHF. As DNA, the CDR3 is TGTGCCACCGGGGGCGGATATAATTCACCCCTCCACTTT.

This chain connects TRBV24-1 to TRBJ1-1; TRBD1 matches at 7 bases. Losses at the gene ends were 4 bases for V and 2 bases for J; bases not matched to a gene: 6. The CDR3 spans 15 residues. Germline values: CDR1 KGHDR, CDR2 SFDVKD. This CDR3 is CATSDGGQANTEAFF. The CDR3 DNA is TGTGCCACCAGTGACGGTGGACAGGCTAACACTGAAGCTTTCTTT.

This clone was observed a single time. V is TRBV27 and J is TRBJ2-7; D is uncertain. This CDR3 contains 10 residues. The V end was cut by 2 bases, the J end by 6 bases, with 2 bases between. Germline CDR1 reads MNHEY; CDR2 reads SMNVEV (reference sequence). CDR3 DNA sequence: TGTGCCAGCAGTTTAATCGAGCAGTACTTC. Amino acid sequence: CASSLIEQYF.